A selection of T cell receptor beta chains follows, all from one sample in a study of CD8 T cells in ankylosing spondylitis. TCRdb ran MiXCR on the 5' RACE reads and lists one entry per CDR3 protein. The table lists approximately 90,000 distinct CDR3 sequences, roughly 8.3% of them singletons. The specimen was blood, either unsorted or a sorted T cell fraction (not recorded which). The receptor set was obtained from a male donor with ankylosing spondylitis or in good health (not recorded which). CDR3s include the opening cysteine and the closing phenylalanine or tryptophan. A D gene is named only where the DNA matches it firmly.

v_gene	j_gene	d_gene	CDR3aa
TRBV20-1	TRBJ1-4	TRBD1	CSAREGQGSKLFF
TRBV30	TRBJ2-7	TRBD2	CAWSNKAGIAYEQYF
TRBV4-2	TRBJ1-5	.	CASSIQGGNQPQHF
TRBV12-3/TRBV12-4	TRBJ1-5	TRBD1	CASSSGQGNQPQHF
TRBV12-3/TRBV12-4	TRBJ1-1	.	CASSIRYGALNTEAFF
TRBV7-6	TRBJ2-7	TRBD1	CASSLRQGETSYEQYF
TRBV15	TRBJ1-1	.	CATSRDRLVWDTEAFF
TRBV12-3/TRBV12-4	TRBJ1-5	.	CASSSGFVGQPQHF
TRBV18	TRBJ1-1	.	CASSGHPGTEAFF
TRBV5-1	TRBJ2-1	TRBD2	CASSPTSGYNEQFF
TRBV7-2	TRBJ2-2	.	CASSLDRATGELFF
TRBV12-3/TRBV12-4	TRBJ2-7	TRBD1	CASSLGQGFSYEQYF
TRBV7-7	TRBJ2-3	.	CASSLGPQDTQYF
TRBV12-3/TRBV12-4	TRBJ2-7	.	CASSTGRWYEQYF
TRBV27	TRBJ2-2	TRBD2	CASSSLAGGPTGELFF